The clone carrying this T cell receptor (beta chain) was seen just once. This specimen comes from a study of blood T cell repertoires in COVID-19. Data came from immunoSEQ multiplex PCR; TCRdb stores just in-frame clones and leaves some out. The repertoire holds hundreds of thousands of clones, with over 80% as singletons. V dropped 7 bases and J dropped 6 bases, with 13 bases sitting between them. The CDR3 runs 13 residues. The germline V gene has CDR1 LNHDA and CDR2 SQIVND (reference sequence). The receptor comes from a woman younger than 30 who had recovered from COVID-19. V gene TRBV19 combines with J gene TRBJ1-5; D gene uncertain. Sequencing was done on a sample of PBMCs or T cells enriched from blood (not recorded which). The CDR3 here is CASTPRGAQPQHF. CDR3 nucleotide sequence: TGTGCCAGTACCCCTCGGGGTGCTCAGCCCCAGCATTTT.